Included here is one TCR beta chain sequence, with context. The treatment: preoperative locoregional IRX-2 cytokine immunotherapy. This table comes from immunoSEQ multiplex PCR, and its TCRdb copy is limited to in-frame clones, with some not included. The data hold under 45,000 clones, with approximately 94% observed a single time. The record originates from a study of preoperative IRX-2 immunotherapy in early breast cancer. The germline CDR1 and CDR2 sequences are SGHTA and FQGTGA. This CDR3 region has 13 residues. Between the trimmed V and J ends, which lost 5 bases and 6 bases, there was a span of 10 bases.

The rearrangement uses TRBV7-3 and TRBJ2-2; no clear D gene. The source of this sequence is a human donor with breast cancer. Here the sequenced sample was tumor tissue, taken after IRX-2 immunotherapy. CDR3 nucleotides: TGTGCCAGCAGCCACCCGGTCTCCGGGGAGCTGTTTTTT. Residues: CASSHPVSGELFF. Using reference TRBV7-3 and TRBJ2-2 for the parts outside the CDR3, the full variable domain is GAGVSQTPSNKVTEKGKYVELRCDPISGHTALYWYRQSLGQGPEFLIYFQGTGAADDSGLPNDRFFAVRPEGSVSTLKIQRTERGDSAVYLCASSHPVSGELFFGEGSRLTVL.